This T cell receptor (beta chain) was identified during a study of T cell responses to AZD1222 COVID-19 vaccine. Study-level points and caveats: In the spike-specific TCR repertoire, nearly half reportedly target unmutated variant regions. There were mostly white British donors and more females than males, and clonal diversity was possibly underestimated.

Germline values: CDR1 SGHDN, CDR2 FVKESK. CDR3 length equals 17 residues. V dropped 4 bases and J dropped 1 base, with 17 bases sitting between them. Data came from immunoSEQ multiplex PCR; TCRdb stores just in-frame clones and leaves some out. The profile shows fewer than 200,000 clones, more than 75% of them singletons. With regard to this clone: The target antigen is unknown.

This receptor was identified in an adult who received the AZD1222 COVID-19 vaccine. The sample consisted of peripheral blood, taken 28 days after the second AZD1222 dose. The chain links TRBV14 to TRBJ1-3; possible D gene TRBD1, 5 bases. CDR3 residues: CASSLFPGLRSGNTIYF. CDR3 sequence (DNA): TGTGCCAGCAGCCTTTTCCCGGGACTGCGATCTGGAAACACCATATATTTT.